This T cell receptor (beta chain) was captured by sequencing in a study of blood T cell repertoires in COVID-19. Study context: Samples representing acute and convalescent COVID-19 were sourced from the United States, Italy and Spain. Sources were T cells, B-cell-depleted T cells, or PBMCs; the material itself was cDNA or gDNA.

In the study's own analysis: Cell counts per sample came from amplifying reference gene primers. The protocol was immunoSEQ multiplex PCR, while the TCRdb copy is restricted to in-frame clones and leaves out a portion. From that table come the V and J calls and clone size; the DNA was used to work out D and trimming. The top ten clones hold approximately 6.2% of a sample with approximately 100,000 clones, roughly two thirds of them seen once. This clone was detected a few times. Germline V gene lookup returns CDR1 SGHTA and CDR2 FQGNSA. V was shortened by 2 bases and J by 4 bases, with 11 bases between the two germline ends. The CDR3 is 14 amino acids.

The V and J genes are TRBV7-2 and TRBJ1-2; D possibly corresponds to TRBD1 (5 bases). The sequencing sample was made of peripheral blood. This TCR came from a man at least 80 years old with acute or convalescent COVID-19. CDR3 in amino acids: CASSLSGGSYGYTF. CDR3 coding DNA: TGTGCCAGCAGCTTATCGGGGGGGAGCTATGGCTACACCTTC.